This record concerns one T cell receptor beta chain sequence. Its antigen remains unknown. This sample is part of a study of shared clonotypes between healthy human individuals. Study-wide results and limits: Roughly 5% of naive CD4 clonotypes were shared across a few donors. Sorted-subset samples were not fully sequenced, rarefaction indicated.

The assay used deep level. About 30,000 T cell genomes, or approximately 0.2 ug DNA, went into the sorted-subset replicate PCRs. TCRdb's table, derived via immunoSEQ multiplex PCR, lists solely in-frame clones and lacks some. The sample carries hundreds of thousands of clones, about 96% recorded once. Cells designated naive CD8 were CD45RO-negative and were positively selected for CCR7, with terminally differentiated effector memory CD45RA+ cells excluded. Trimming stripped 5 bases from V and 3 bases from J, with 20 bases between. Germline CDR1 reads SEHNR; CDR2 reads FQNEAQ (reference sequence). CDR3 size: 16 residues.

The V and J genes are TRBV7-9 and TRBJ2-7; TRBD2 is a possible D gene (6 bases). The source is a woman aged 30 to 39 in good health. The sample consisted of naive CD8+ T cells sorted from blood. CDR3 protein: CASSPPPGTLIYEQYF. The CDR3 DNA is TGTGCCAGCAGCCCTCCTCCCGGGACTCTTATCTACGAGCAGTACTTC.